The present T cell receptor beta chain was sequenced within a study of T-cell memory formation after mild COVID-19. About the research overall: In these data, TCR clusters were largely donor specific. Overall study results and limits: A second wave expanding day 15 to 37 was CD4+-biased; contracting clones were balanced. Some clones that responded were present in memory (sampled pre-infection), which suggests cross-reactive memory joined.

In this sample, this clonotype turned up a few times. The target antigen is unknown. The CDR3 runs to 15 residues. The ends lost 4 bases at V and 8 bases at J; junction bases unmatched: 8. TCRdb called the 5' RACE reads again in MiXCR, with one record for every CDR3 protein. The repertoire consists of about 350,000 distinct CDR3 sequences, with approximately 15% occurring once and the leading ten covering about a fifth. Sequenced sample: PBMCs or a T cell subset sorted from them (not recorded which). The chain couples TRBV12-3 or TRBV12-4 to TRBJ1-6, with TRBD1 matching over 7 bases. This sequence was found in a man aged 18-30 years who had mild COVID-19 (a few samples of this study predate the infection). Cell type and time point are not known. The CDR3 loop is CASSWRDSNDSPLHF. DNA of the CDR3: TGTGCCAGCAGTTGGCGGGACAGTAACGATTCACCCCTCCACTTT.